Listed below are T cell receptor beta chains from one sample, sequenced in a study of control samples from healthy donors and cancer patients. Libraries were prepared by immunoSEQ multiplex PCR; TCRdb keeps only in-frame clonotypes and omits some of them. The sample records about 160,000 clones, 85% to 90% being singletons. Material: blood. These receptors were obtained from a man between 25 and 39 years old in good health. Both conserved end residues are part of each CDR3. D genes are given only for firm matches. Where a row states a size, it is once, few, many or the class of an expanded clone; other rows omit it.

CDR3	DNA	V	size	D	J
CASSLGLAGTYEQYF	TGTGCCAGCAGCCTGGGACTAGCGGGAACCTACGAGCAGTACTTC	TRBV28	.	TRBD2	TRBJ2-7
CASSQVLGAAAEQFF	TGTGCCAGCAGCCAAGTTTTGGGGGCGGCGGCTGAGCAGTTCTTC	TRBV14	.	.	TRBJ2-1
CASSLAPGASNQPQHF	TGCGCCAGCAGCTTGGCCCCGGGGGCGAGCAATCAGCCCCAGCATTTT	TRBV5-1	.	.	TRBJ1-5
CASSGTGQGSYTQYF	TGTGCCAGCAGTGGAACGGGACAGGGCAGTTATACGCAGTATTTT	TRBV25-1	.	TRBD1	TRBJ2-3
CASSHPGPLHF	TGTGCCAGCAGCCATCCGGGTCCCCTCCACTTT	TRBV5-6	few	.	TRBJ1-6
CASTRVGVQETQYF	TGTGCCAGCACCAGGGTAGGAGTCCAAGAGACCCAGTACTTC	TRBV28	.	.	TRBJ2-5
CASRPTGGNGYTF	TGTGCCAGTAGGCCGACAGGGGGGAATGGCTACACCTTC	TRBV19	once	TRBD1	TRBJ1-2
CASSLLAGTTDTQYF	TGTGCCAGCAGTCTACTAGCGGGCACCACAGATACGCAGTATTTT	TRBV6-5	few	TRBD2	TRBJ2-3
CASSEPLAYQETQYF	TGTGCCAGCAGTGAGCCACTAGCCTACCAAGAGACCCAGTACTTC	TRBV6-1	.	.	TRBJ2-5
CASSAGNSYGYTF	TGTGCCAGCTCAGCGGGGAACAGCTATGGCTACACCTTC	TRBV28	.	.	TRBJ1-2
CASSPTGGPRTAFF	TGTGCCAGCAGCCCGACAGGGGGTCCCAGGACAGCTTTCTTT	TRBV28	.	TRBD1	TRBJ1-1
CASQDSTDTQYF	TGTGCCAGCCAAGATAGCACAGATACGCAGTATTTT	TRBV5-6	.	.	TRBJ2-3
CASSQSTGGYGYTF	TGCGCCAGCAGCCAAAGTACAGGGGGTTATGGCTACACCTTC	TRBV4-3	once	TRBD1	TRBJ1-2
CASSLPKLSLRSDEQFF	TGTGCCAGCAGCTTGCCGAAACTTAGCCTCAGAAGCGATGAGCAGTTCTTC	TRBV7-6	.	.	TRBJ2-1
CASSSPGTSGPYEQYF	TGTGCCAGCAGCTCTCCCGGGACTAGCGGCCCCTACGAGCAGTACTTC	TRBV7-9	once	TRBD2	TRBJ2-7
CASSPTLSLSTDTQYF	TGTGCCAGCTCACCCACCTTGTCGCTTAGCACAGATACGCAGTATTTT	TRBV18	.	.	TRBJ2-3
CASSEEREDIQYF	TGTGCCAGCAGTGAAGAGCGGGAGGACATTCAGTACTTC	TRBV6-1	.	TRBD2	TRBJ2-4
CASSQLGGNTEAFF	TGTGCCAGCAGCCAACTCGGCGGTAACACTGAAGCTTTCTTT	TRBV5-6	.	.	TRBJ1-1
CASSFLSGQETQYF	TGTGCCAGCAGCTTCCTCAGCGGCCAAGAGACCCAGTACTTC	TRBV7-2	.	.	TRBJ2-5
CASSFQDSPIYEQYF	TGTGCCAGCAGCTTTCAGGACAGCCCTATCTACGAGCAGTACTTC	TRBV11-2	.	.	TRBJ2-7
CASSVGDSANYGYTF	TGTGCCAGCAGCGTAGGGGACAGCGCTAACTATGGCTACACCTTC	TRBV9	.	TRBD1	TRBJ1-2
CASSQQGTGNTIYF	TGTGCCAGCAGTCAACAGGGTACTGGAAACACCATATATTTT	TRBV2	.	.	TRBJ1-3
CASSLGGGTTEAFF	TGTGCCAGCAGCTTAGGCGGTGGGACGACTGAAGCTTTCTTT	TRBV11-3	once	.	TRBJ1-1
CASSLLDTGGKLFF	TGTGCCAGCAGTTTGTTGGACACGGGTGGAAAACTGTTTTTT	TRBV27	.	.	TRBJ1-4
CASSPPGVVEAFF	TGTGCCAGCAGCCCCCCAGGGGTCGTTGAAGCTTTCTTT	TRBV3-1/TRBV3-2	.	.	TRBJ1-1